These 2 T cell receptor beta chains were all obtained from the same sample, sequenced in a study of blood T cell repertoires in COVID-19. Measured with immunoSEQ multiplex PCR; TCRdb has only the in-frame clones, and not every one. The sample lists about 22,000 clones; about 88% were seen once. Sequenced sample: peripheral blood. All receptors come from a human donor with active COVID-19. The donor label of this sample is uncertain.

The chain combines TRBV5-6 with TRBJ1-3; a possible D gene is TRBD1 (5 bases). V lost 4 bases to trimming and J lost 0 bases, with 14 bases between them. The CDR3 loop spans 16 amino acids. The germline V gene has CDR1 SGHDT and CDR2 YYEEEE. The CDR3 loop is CASSQDSLRSGNTIYF. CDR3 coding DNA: TGTGCCAGCAGCCAAGACAGTCTCCGCTCTGGAAACACCATATATTTT.

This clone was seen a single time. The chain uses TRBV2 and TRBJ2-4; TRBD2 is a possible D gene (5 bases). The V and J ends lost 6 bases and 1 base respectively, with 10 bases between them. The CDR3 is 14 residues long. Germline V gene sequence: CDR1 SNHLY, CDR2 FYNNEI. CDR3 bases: TGTGCCAGCAGGTGGAGGTCGGCCAAAAACATTCAGTACTTC. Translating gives CASRWRSAKNIQYF.